The next 6 T cell receptor beta chains were all read from a single sample in a study of high-grade serous ovarian cancer treatment subgroups. Tumor tissue was taken before any definitive surgery or chemotherapy was given. The method was immunoSEQ multiplex PCR; TCRdb's version includes in-frame clones alone and lacks a portion of them. The repertoire holds several hundred clones, with roughly 80% as singletons. The specimen sequenced was tumor tissue. These receptors were obtained from a human donor with high-grade serous ovarian cancer.

This clone appeared once. The rearrangement links TRBV21-1 to TRBJ1-5; the D call in the table, TRBD1, was not verified against the DNA. TRBV21-1 is termed a pseudogene. There are 16 residues in the CDR3. CDR3 region: CASSAQGGRSNQPQHF. CDR3 nucleotide sequence: TGTGCCAGCAGCGCACAGGGGGGAAGAAGCAATCAGCCCCAGCATTTT.

The chain joins TRBV30 to TRBJ1-6; D possibly corresponds to TRBD1 (5 bases). The CDR3 spans 14 residues. V was clipped by 7 bases and J by 9 bases, with 19 bases between them. The germline V gene encodes CDR1 GTSNPN and CDR2 SVGIG (reference sequence). CDR3 coding DNA: TGTGCCTCCCACACCCCCGGGACCGGTTCACCCCTCCACTTT. It codes for CASHTPGTGSPLHF.

The chain has TRBV12-5 and TRBJ1-3; D not certain. The CDR3 covers 15 residues. The germline V gene encodes CDR1 LGHNT and CDR2 FRNRAP. With 4 bases removed from V and 8 bases from J, the gap between germline ends came to 18 bases. The CDR3 nucleotides read TGTGCTAGTGGTTCTCGACCAGCTCTGGAGGACACCATATATTTT. Its translation: CASGSRPALEDTIYF. The full variable domain, with the rest looked up from reference TRBV12-5 and TRBJ1-3, is DARVTQTPRHKVTEMGQEVTMRCQPILGHNTVFWYRQTMMQGLELLAYFRNRAPLDDSGMPKDRFSAEMPDATLATLKIQPSEPRDSAVYFCASGSRPALEDTIYFGEGSWLTVV.

This CDR3 is CASSLVWGNNEQFF. In nucleotides, the CDR3 is TGTGCCAGCAGCTTAGTCTGGGGCAACAATGAGCAGTTCTTC. V usage is TRBV11-1 and J usage is TRBJ2-1; TRBD1 might be the D (5 bases). Germline V gene lookup returns CDR1 SGHAT and CDR2 FQDESV (reference sequence). V lost 1 base and J lost 5, with 9 bases in between. The CDR3 is 14 residues long.

V is TRBV19 and J is TRBJ2-2; no clear D gene. Trimming left V 4 bases short and J 3 bases short, with 3 bases between. The CDR3 runs to 12 residues. The germline gives CDR1 LNHDA, CDR2 SQIVND (reference sequence). The CDR3 here is CASSTHTGELFF. In DNA form, the CDR3 reads TGTGCCAGTAGTACCCACACCGGGGAGCTGTTTTTT. Using reference TRBV19 and TRBJ2-2 for the parts outside the CDR3, the full variable domain is DGGITQSPKYLFRKEGQNVTLSCEQNLNHDAMYWYRQDPGQGLRLIYYSQIVNDFQKGDIAEGYSVSREKKESFPLTVTSAQKNPTAFYLCASSTHTGELFFGEGSRLTVL.

The chain links TRBV6-5 to TRBJ2-7; either TRBD1 or TRBD2 may fit D (5 bases each). The germline V gene has CDR1 MNHEY and CDR2 SVGAGI. This CDR3 contains 14 residues. Trimming cost V 6 bases and J 2 bases, with 14 bases left between them. CDR3 in amino acids: CASRTRGNTYEQYF. The CDR3 coding sequence is TGTGCCAGCAGGACACGGGGCAACACCTACGAGCAGTACTTC.